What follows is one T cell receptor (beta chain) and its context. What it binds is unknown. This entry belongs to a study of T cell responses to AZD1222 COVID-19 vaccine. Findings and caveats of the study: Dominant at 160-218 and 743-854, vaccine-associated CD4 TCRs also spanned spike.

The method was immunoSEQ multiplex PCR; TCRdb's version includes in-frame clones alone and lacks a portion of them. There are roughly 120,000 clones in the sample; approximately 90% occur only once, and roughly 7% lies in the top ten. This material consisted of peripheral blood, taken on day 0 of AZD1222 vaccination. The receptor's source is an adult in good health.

The CDR3 DNA reads as TGTGCCTGGAGTGCCTACCGATTTAAGAAGAATTACGAGCAGTACTTC. Protein product: CAWSAYRFKKNYEQYF. The chain has TRBV30 and TRBJ2-7, with D unresolved. Germline loops: CDR1 GTSNPN, CDR2 SVGIG (reference sequence). This CDR3 is 16 amino acids long. Between the trimmed V and J ends, which lost 1 base and 4 bases, there was a span of 20 bases.